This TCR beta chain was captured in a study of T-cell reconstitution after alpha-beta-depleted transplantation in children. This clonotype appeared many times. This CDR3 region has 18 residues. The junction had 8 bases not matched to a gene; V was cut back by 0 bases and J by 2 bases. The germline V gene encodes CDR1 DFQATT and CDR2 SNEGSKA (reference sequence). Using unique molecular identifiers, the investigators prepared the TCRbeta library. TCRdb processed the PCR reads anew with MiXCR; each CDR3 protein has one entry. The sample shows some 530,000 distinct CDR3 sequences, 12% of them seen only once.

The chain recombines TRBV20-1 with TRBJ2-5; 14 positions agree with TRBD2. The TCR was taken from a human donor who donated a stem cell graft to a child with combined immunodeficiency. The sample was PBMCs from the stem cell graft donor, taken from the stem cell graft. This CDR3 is CSARDKKTSGGAQETQYF. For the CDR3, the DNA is TGCAGTGCTAGAGATAAGAAGACTAGCGGGGGGGCTCAAGAGACCCAGTACTTC.